These T cell receptor beta chains were read from a single sample in a study of T cell changes during pregnancy in multiple sclerosis. Repertoires were generated with immunoSEQ multiplex PCR, while TCRdb's copy carries only in-frame clones and drops some. Of 74,000 or so clones listed, roughly nine tenths are singletons. The material sequenced was CD4+ T cells from peripheral blood mononuclear cells, taken before pregnancy. The receptors come from a female donor with multiple sclerosis, enrolled in a pregnancy study. Each CDR3 is given with its conserved first and last residue. D genes are given only for firm matches. Rows may omit the clone size; those that give it use once, few, many or a size class.

v_gene: TRBV27
len: 16
j_gene: TRBJ2-7
abundance: NA
d_gene: NA
CDR3aa: CASRSLRTLTTYEQYF

v_gene: TRBV19
len: 15
j_gene: TRBJ1-5
abundance: NA
d_gene: NA
CDR3aa: CASNKPGQLNQPQHF

v_gene: TRBV19
len: 14
j_gene: TRBJ1-5
abundance: NA
d_gene: TRBD1
CDR3aa: CASTERGLDQPQHF

v_gene: TRBV7-9
len: 15
j_gene: TRBJ2-7
abundance: NA
d_gene: TRBD1
CDR3aa: CASSLGTGRTYEQYF

v_gene: TRBV27
len: 14
j_gene: TRBJ2-7
abundance: NA
d_gene: TRBD2
CDR3aa: CASSLSGTSGRENF

v_gene: TRBV2
len: 16
j_gene: TRBJ2-3
abundance: NA
d_gene: TRBD2
CDR3aa: CASSAELAGGGDTQYF

v_gene: TRBV18
len: 15
j_gene: TRBJ1-3
abundance: NA
d_gene: NA
CDR3aa: CASSPPLSSGNTIYF

v_gene: TRBV4-2
len: 14
j_gene: TRBJ2-5
abundance: NA
d_gene: NA
CDR3aa: CASSPEGAQETQYF

v_gene: TRBV6-5
len: 16
j_gene: TRBJ1-6
abundance: NA
d_gene: TRBD1
CDR3aa: CASSYSDRGRGSPLHF

v_gene: TRBV30
len: 13
j_gene: TRBJ1-2
abundance: once
d_gene: TRBD1
CDR3aa: CAWSSGTGYGYTF

v_gene: TRBV29-1
len: 14
j_gene: TRBJ1-1
abundance: NA
d_gene: NA
CDR3aa: CSVNRGGDITEAFF

v_gene: TRBV7-3
len: 14
j_gene: TRBJ2-1
abundance: NA
d_gene: TRBD2
CDR3aa: CASSYLAGGDEQFF

v_gene: TRBV30
len: 14
j_gene: TRBJ1-2
abundance: NA
d_gene: TRBD1
CDR3aa: CAWSPRDSYYGYTF

v_gene: TRBV28
len: 14
j_gene: TRBJ1-1
abundance: NA
d_gene: NA
CDR3aa: CASSFIGVNTEAFF

v_gene: TRBV2
len: 14
j_gene: TRBJ2-2
abundance: NA
d_gene: TRBD2
CDR3aa: CASRLAGETGELFF

v_gene: TRBV5-8
len: 15
j_gene: TRBJ1-2
abundance: NA
d_gene: TRBD1
CDR3aa: CASSRRGRGYYGYTF

v_gene: TRBV11-2
len: 16
j_gene: TRBJ1-1
abundance: NA
d_gene: NA
CDR3aa: CASSLAQGRGNTEAFF

v_gene: TRBV5-1
len: 11
j_gene: TRBJ2-7
abundance: NA
d_gene: NA
CDR3aa: CASSLAGEQYF

v_gene: TRBV5-6
len: 17
j_gene: TRBJ2-5
abundance: NA
d_gene: TRBD2
CDR3aa: CASSPGLAGGGWETQYF

v_gene: TRBV10-3
len: 14
j_gene: TRBJ2-4
abundance: NA
d_gene: TRBD1
CDR3aa: CAISDSGQGYIQYF

v_gene: TRBV5-1
len: 15
j_gene: TRBJ1-1
abundance: NA
d_gene: NA
CDR3aa: CASSLDRVTNTEAFF

v_gene: TRBV28
len: 13
j_gene: TRBJ2-7
abundance: NA
d_gene: TRBD1
CDR3aa: CASSLTGTYEQYF

v_gene: TRBV11-2
len: 13
j_gene: TRBJ2-7
abundance: NA
d_gene: NA
CDR3aa: CASSLESGVEQYF

v_gene: TRBV2
len: 13
j_gene: TRBJ2-7
abundance: NA
d_gene: TRBD1
CDR3aa: CASSRDRDHEQYF

v_gene: TRBV5-8
len: 14
j_gene: TRBJ1-4
abundance: NA
d_gene: TRBD1
CDR3aa: CASSEQGANRKLFF

v_gene: TRBV5-1
len: 15
j_gene: TRBJ1-2
abundance: NA
d_gene: TRBD1
CDR3aa: CASSTGGQRPYGYTF

v_gene: TRBV7-9
len: 11
j_gene: TRBJ2-7
abundance: NA
d_gene: NA
CDR3aa: CASSTSYEQYF

v_gene: TRBV30
len: 13
j_gene: TRBJ2-7
abundance: NA
d_gene: TRBD1
CDR3aa: CAWSASGGYEQYF

v_gene: TRBV5-1
len: 16
j_gene: TRBJ2-5
abundance: NA
d_gene: TRBD2
CDR3aa: CASSPLAGGDQETQYF

v_gene: TRBV30
len: 14
j_gene: TRBJ1-1
abundance: few
d_gene: TRBD1
CDR3aa: CAWSAGGLNTEAFF

v_gene: TRBV11-2
len: 16
j_gene: TRBJ1-2
abundance: NA
d_gene: NA
CDR3aa: CASSSEPQGFEGGYTF

v_gene: TRBV5-6
len: 13
j_gene: TRBJ1-2
abundance: NA
d_gene: TRBD1
CDR3aa: CASSRDRGYGYTF

v_gene: TRBV18
len: 15
j_gene: TRBJ2-3
abundance: NA
d_gene: TRBD2
CDR3aa: CASSPAGGPTDTQYF

v_gene: TRBV5-1
len: 15
j_gene: TRBJ2-5
abundance: NA
d_gene: TRBD2
CDR3aa: CASSLVGSGSETQYF

v_gene: TRBV15
len: 19
j_gene: TRBJ2-4
abundance: NA
d_gene: NA
CDR3aa: CATSRGWESGRLAKNIQYF

v_gene: TRBV28
len: 14
j_gene: TRBJ1-2
abundance: NA
d_gene: NA
CDR3aa: CASRDAQGLYGYTF

v_gene: TRBV9
len: 13
j_gene: TRBJ1-1
abundance: NA
d_gene: NA
CDR3aa: CASSQGLDTEAFF

v_gene: TRBV19
len: 16
j_gene: TRBJ2-2
abundance: NA
d_gene: NA
CDR3aa: CASSIDLGTLTGELFF

v_gene: TRBV18
len: 15
j_gene: TRBJ1-1
abundance: NA
d_gene: NA
CDR3aa: CASSSIDRTYTEAFF

v_gene: TRBV7-6
len: 16
j_gene: TRBJ2-7
abundance: NA
d_gene: TRBD2
CDR3aa: CASSVTGTSGIYEQYF

v_gene: TRBV6-1
len: 14
j_gene: TRBJ1-4
abundance: NA
d_gene: TRBD1
CDR3aa: CASSDQGVREKLFF

v_gene: TRBV7-9
len: 15
j_gene: TRBJ2-5
abundance: NA
d_gene: TRBD2
CDR3aa: CASSLATSGGETQYF

v_gene: TRBV6-5
len: 13
j_gene: TRBJ1-5
abundance: NA
d_gene: NA
CDR3aa: CASRRTINQPQHF

v_gene: TRBV10-3
len: 17
j_gene: TRBJ2-4
abundance: NA
d_gene: NA
CDR3aa: CAISESLGLDSGNIQYF

v_gene: TRBV11-2
len: 12
j_gene: TRBJ2-2
abundance: NA
d_gene: NA
CDR3aa: CASSLQTGELFF

v_gene: TRBV19
len: 16
j_gene: TRBJ1-5
abundance: NA
d_gene: NA
CDR3aa: CASSIQAWGRNQPQHF

v_gene: TRBV15
len: 17
j_gene: TRBJ1-1
abundance: NA
d_gene: TRBD1
CDR3aa: CATSSPRDRGKDTEAFF

v_gene: TRBV5-1
len: 16
j_gene: TRBJ1-3
abundance: NA
d_gene: NA
CDR3aa: CASSLGSAVSGNTIYF

v_gene: TRBV7-9
len: 15
j_gene: TRBJ2-5
abundance: NA
d_gene: TRBD1
CDR3aa: CASSQALTGVETQYF

v_gene: TRBV6-1
len: 14
j_gene: TRBJ1-2
abundance: NA
d_gene: TRBD1
CDR3aa: CASSEPGQGPGYTF